The next 4 T cell receptor beta chains were all read from a single sample in a study of post-analysis software for immune sequencing data. Study-level points and caveats: Five TRBV segments occurring more often in patients than controls included TRBV5-6, TRBV5-1 and TRBV20-1.

Antigens of these TCRs are unknown. Sequencing libraries made from TCR beta cDNA carried unique molecular identifiers. TCRdb re-analysed the PCR reads in MiXCR, keeping a single row per CDR3 protein. Of roughly 870,000 distinct CDR3 sequences in the sample, roughly 50% were seen once. Specimen: blood. All receptors come from a girl aged 5-17 years with multiple sclerosis.

The genes are TRBV12-3 or TRBV12-4 and TRBJ2-3; TRBD2 aligns across 7 bases. Trimming removed 5 bases from V and 6 bases from J; junction bases left unmatched: 5. The CDR3 runs 13 residues. The CDR3 loop is CASSMGLPDTQYF. The CDR3 bases are TGTGCCAGCAGTATGGGACTACCTGATACGCAGTATTTT.

This clonotype was picked up a small number of times. In DNA, the CDR3 is TGCGCCAGCAGCTTGGTCGAGGTGTCCGGGGAGCTGTTTTTT. Translated: CASSLVEVSGELFF. The chain recombines TRBV5-1 with TRBJ2-2; D unclear. V was shortened by 0 bases and J by 6 bases, with 9 bases between the two germline ends. The CDR3 runs 14 residues. CDR1 and CDR2 (germline): SGHRS, YFSETQ.

J is TRBJ2-3 and V is TRBV9, with D possibly matching TRBD2 (6 bases). The germline V gene encodes CDR1 SGDLS and CDR2 YYNGEE. The CDR3 is 15 residues long. V was clipped by 2 bases and J by 2 bases, with 12 bases between them. The CDR3 loop is CASSVLSGTTDTQYF. As DNA, the CDR3 is TGTGCCAGCAGCGTCCTTAGCGGAACCACAGATACGCAGTATTTT.

The V call is TRBV6-2 or TRBV6-3, the J call TRBJ2-4; 7 nucleotides agree with TRBD2. The J call may be wrong; the DNA end is better matched by TRBJ2-7. Looked up from germline, CDR1 is MNHEY and CDR2 is SVGEGT. The CDR3 sequence is 13 residues long. The CDR3 here is CASKVSGGDEQYF. The CDR3 nucleotides are TGTGCCAGCAAAGTTTCGGGGGGAGACGAGCAGTACTTC.